A single sample gave rise to the 14 T cell receptor beta chains below, sequenced in a study of T-cell reconstitution after alpha-beta-depleted transplantation in children. TCRbeta library preparation incorporated unique molecular identifiers. MiXCR, run by TCRdb on the PCR reads, gives a single entry per CDR3 protein. The repertoire holds a few hundred thousand distinct CDR3 sequences, with over 40% as singletons. The starting material was PBMCs, obtained before TCRalphabeta/CD19-depleted stem cell transplant. These receptors were collected from a girl aged 2 to 9 with aplastic anemia, due to receive a stem cell transplant.

This clonotype appeared many times. CDR3 region: CASSQTAYQPQHF. In nucleotides, the CDR3 is TGCGCCAGCAGCCAGACAGCTTATCAGCCCCAGCATTTT. This chain connects TRBV4-3 to TRBJ1-5, with a possible D match to TRBD1 (5 bases). The V gene lost 3 bases and the J gene lost 5 bases, with 8 bases spanning the gap. There are 13 residues in the CDR3. Germline V gives CDR1 LGHNA, CDR2 YSLEER.

This sequence joins TRBV7-2 and TRBJ2-2; 9 bases match TRBD2. The CDR3 length is 15 residues. With V trimmed by 8 bases and J by 0 bases, 4 bases remained unmatched. Germline V lookup: CDR1 SGHTA, CDR2 FQGNSA. CDR3 sequence reads: CASGLAGTNTGELFF. The CDR3 bases are TGTGCCAGCGGCCTAGCGGGGACGAACACCGGGGAGCTGTTTTTT.

This clonotype came up a few times. The chain joins TRBV13 to TRBJ2-7, with 9 positions matching TRBD2. This CDR3 is built from 17 residues. Germline CDR1 PRHDT, CDR2 FYEKMQ (reference sequence). V shed 5 bases and J 2 bases; nucleotides not matched to a gene: 13. DNA for the CDR3: TGTGCCAGCAGCCCGCGGACTAGCGCACTACCAGCCTACGAGCAGTACTTC. This encodes CASSPRTSALPAYEQYF.

This clonotype has a count of ten or more. The rearrangement joins TRBV27 to TRBJ1-5; D is perhaps TRBD1 (5 bases). Trimming shortened V by 11 bases and J by 7 bases, and 18 bases separated the two germline ends. Per the germline V gene, CDR1 is MNHEY and CDR2 is SMNVEV (reference sequence). The CDR3 is 13 amino acids. Here the CDR3 reads CASAPGLGQPQHF. The DNA for the CDR3 is TGTGCCTCGGCTCCAGGGCTAGGGCAGCCCCAGCATTTT.

This clonotype was observed a handful of times. The genes are TRBV20-1 and TRBJ1-1; D perhaps matches TRBD1 (5 bases). V lost 6 bases, J lost 5 bases, and 16 bases lay in between. The CDR3 loop spans 13 amino acids. The germline gives CDR1 DFQATT, CDR2 SNEGSKA (reference sequence). CDR3: CSAGSGGRTEAFF. DNA of the CDR3: TGCAGTGCAGGATCGGGGGGAAGGACTGAAGCTTTCTTT.

The sample holds one count of this clonotype. The chain carries TRBV7-2 and TRBJ2-3; perhaps TRBD2 as D (6 bases). Trimming stripped 0 bases from V and 5 bases from J, with 12 bases between. The germline V gene encodes CDR1 SGHTA and CDR2 FQGNSA. This CDR3 has 15 amino acids. The CDR3 loop reads CASSLAWDFQDTQYF. The CDR3 DNA sequence: TGTGCCAGCAGCTTAGCCTGGGACTTTCAAGATACGCAGTATTTT. Full variable domain (rest looked up from reference TRBV7-2 and TRBJ2-3): GAGVSQSPSNKVTEKGKDVELRCDPISGHTALYWYRQSLGQGLEFLIYFQGNSAPDKSGLPSDRFSAERTGGSVSTLTIQRTQQEDSAVYLCASSLAWDFQDTQYFGPGTRLTVL.

V usage is TRBV29-1 and J usage is TRBJ2-1; D is possibly TRBD1 (6 bases). The germline gives CDR1 SQVTM, CDR2 ANQGSEA. The CDR3 runs to 15 residues. Trimming took 4 bases from V and 1 from J, leaving 14 bases between them. The CDR3 DNA follows: TGCAGCGTTGGACGTCCCGGACAGTCCTACAATGAGCAGTTCTTC. Protein product: CSVGRPGQSYNEQFF.

The chain carries TRBV15 and TRBJ2-1; no reliable D call. There are 16 residues in the CDR3. The V end lost 0 bases, the J end lost 4 bases, and 13 bases lay between the germline ends. Germline CDR1 LNHNV, CDR2 YYDKDF (reference sequence). The chain's CDR3 is CATSRDARTVYNEQFF. In nucleotides, the CDR3 is TGTGCCACCAGCAGAGATGCCCGGACCGTTTACAATGAGCAGTTCTTC.

A few counts support this clonotype. The chain joins TRBV5-1 to TRBJ2-5, with D perhaps matching TRBD2 (6 bases). V was cut by 4 bases and J by 5 bases, with 18 bases left in between. This CDR3 region has 15 residues. Germline V gene sequence: CDR1 SGHRS, CDR2 YFSETQ. The CDR3 is CASSRGTGPSETQYF. CDR3 sequence (DNA): TGCGCCAGCAGCCGCGGGACCGGACCCTCGGAGACCCAGTACTTC.

This clonotype was counted a few times. The CDR3 coding sequence is TGCAGTGCTCAAGGACCATTTCCACCCCACACTGAAGCTTTCTTT. As protein: CSAQGPFPPHTEAFF. This chain connects TRBV20-1 to TRBJ1-1; D is undetermined. Germline lookup yields CDR1 DFQATT and CDR2 SNEGSKA (reference sequence). Trimming stripped 5 bases from V and 3 bases from J, with 19 bases between. This CDR3 has 15 residues.

This clonotype was seen a few times. The chain recombines TRBV20-1 with TRBJ1-1, with D maybe TRBD1 (5 bases). The germline gives CDR1 DFQATT, CDR2 SNEGSKA (reference sequence). Trimming removed 6 bases from V and 3 bases from J, with 11 bases in between. The CDR3 is 12 amino acids. The CDR3 spells CSAWGADTEAFF. Written as DNA, the CDR3 is TGCAGTGCATGGGGCGCGGACACTGAAGCTTTCTTT.

The V and J genes are TRBV28 and TRBJ2-7; TRBD1 agrees at 8 bases. Germline CDR1 and CDR2: MDHEN and SYDVKM. After removal of 2 bases from V and 5 bases from J, the junction contained 8 bases not matched to a gene. The CDR3 runs 15 residues. The CDR3 loop is CASSLLRQGFDEQYF. The CDR3 nucleotides are TGTGCCAGCAGTTTACTCCGACAGGGGTTCGACGAGCAGTACTTC. Complete variable domain (other parts from reference TRBV28 and TRBJ2-7): DVKVTQSSRYLVKRTGEKVFLECVQDMDHENMFWYRQDPGLGLRLIYFSYDVKMKEKGDIPEGYSVSREKKERFSLILESASTNQTSMYLCASSLLRQGFDEQYFGPGTRLTVT.

The chain recombines TRBV20-1 with TRBJ2-7; maybe TRBD1 (6 bases). Germline values: CDR1 DFQATT, CDR2 SNEGSKA (reference sequence). Trimming took off 5 bases at V and 6 bases at J, with 23 bases between the two ends. CDR3 size: 15 residues. CDR3 coding DNA: TGCAGTGCTCCGACTTATTCGGGACACTCCACCGAGCAGTACTTC. It translates to CSAPTYSGHSTEQYF.

J is TRBJ1-1 and V is TRBV28; 11 nucleotides match TRBD1. After removal of 6 bases from V and 1 base from J, the junction contained 4 bases not matched to a gene. The CDR3 runs to 15 residues. Germline CDR1 MDHEN, CDR2 SYDVKM. In nucleotides, the CDR3 is TGTGCCAGCAGCCGGACAGGGGGCGGGAACACTGAAGCTTTCTTT. Translated: CASSRTGGGNTEAFF.